Listed here are 9 T cell receptor beta chains from one sample, sequenced in a study of blood T cells in healthy people across ages. It was with a sample-barcoded 5' primer and a J-beta primer mix that a second PCR of roughly 7 to 11 cycles was run. Using its own MiXCR run on the 5' RACE reads, TCRdb lists one record per CDR3 protein. The table includes around 1,600,000 distinct CDR3 sequences, roughly two fifths detected once. The sequenced sample was blood. Receptors originate from a woman aged 18-29 years in good health.

The chain uses TRBV6-5 and TRBJ2-3; 9 bases line up with TRBD1. Germline V gene data show CDR1 as MNHEY and CDR2 as SVGAGI. The V gene end was trimmed by 6 bases and the J gene end by 5 bases; junction bases not matched to a gene: 9. This CDR3 spans 15 amino acids. Here the CDR3 reads CASSLNGQGLDTQYF. The CDR3 DNA follows: TGTGCCAGCAGCCTGAACGGACAGGGGCTAGATACGCAGTATTTT.

This clonotype has only a few counts. The chain recombines TRBV20-1 with TRBJ2-1; no clear D. CDR3 length: 14 residues. Germline CDR1 reads DFQATT; CDR2 reads SNEGSKA (reference sequence). Here the CDR3 DNA reads TGCAGCTCCCAGGCTTCCGGCTCCTACAATGAGCAGTTCTTC. Translating it yields CSSQASGSYNEQFF.

V gene TRBV7-9 combines with J gene TRBJ2-1, with a weak D call TRBD2 (6 bases). There are 16 residues in the CDR3. Per the germline V gene, CDR1 is SEHNR and CDR2 is FQNEAQ (reference sequence). V was pared by 6 bases and J by 9 bases, with 24 bases between. The CDR3: CASRAAGQSPSSEQFF. CDR3 sequence (DNA): TGTGCCAGCAGGGCCGCGGGGCAATCTCCCTCCAGTGAGCAGTTCTTC.

The chain has TRBV18 and TRBJ2-7, with D perhaps TRBD1 (6 bases). V lost 3 bases and J lost 1, with 13 bases in between. The CDR3 length is 15 residues. Germline CDR1 KGHSH, CDR2 LQKENI. The CDR3 DNA reads TGTGCCAGCTCACCGGACAGTTTTATATCCTACGAGCAGTACTTC. Translated: CASSPDSFISYEQYF.

This clonotype was observed once. One junction end disagrees with the germline gene, perhaps due to a read error. CDR3: CASGQVTTGYNEQYF. The CDR3 DNA is TGTGCCAGCGGCCAAGTAACGACAGGCTACAATGAGCAGTACTTC. The chain carries TRBV3-1 and TRBJ2-1, with D tentatively TRBD1 (6 bases). The end of the DNA aligns better with TRBJ2-7, so the J call may be wrong. Germline CDR1 LGHDT, CDR2 YNNKEL (reference sequence). The CDR3 contains 15 residues.

There are a few counts of this clonotype. This chain connects TRBV29-1 to TRBJ1-2, with D perhaps matching TRBD1 (6 bases). V gave up 7 bases and J gave up 3 bases, with 15 bases separating them. CDR1 is SQVTM, CDR2 ANQGSEA, per germline. The CDR3 extends over 13 amino acids. As DNA, the CDR3 is TGCAGCGCTCAAAGAGGGGGGGACTATGGCTACACCTTC. It specifies CSAQRGGDYGYTF.

V and J are TRBV7-9 and TRBJ2-4; D is undetermined. Germline-derived CDR1 and CDR2 are SEHNR and FQNEAQ (reference sequence). The CDR3 is made up of 13 amino acids. V lost 5 bases and J 0 bases, leaving 5 bases between the germline ends. The CDR3 loop is CASSAIAKNIQYF. The CDR3 DNA sequence: TGTGCCAGCAGCGCGATAGCCAAAAACATTCAGTACTTC.

This clonotype turned up a few times. The DNA of the CDR3 is TGTGCCAGCAGTTTACGACGGATGGAGGCCTACGAGCAGTACTTC. Protein product: CASSLRRMEAYEQYF. The rearrangement uses TRBV12-3 or TRBV12-4 and TRBJ2-7, with TRBD2 as a possible D gene (5 bases). This CDR3 has 15 residues. Between the trimmed V and J ends, which lost 2 bases and 2 bases, there was a span of 13 bases.

This clonotype was seen a handful of times. The CDR3 loop is CASSVAPQTDTQYF. CDR3 bases: TGTGCCAGCAGCGTAGCCCCACAAACAGATACGCAGTATTTT. This sequence joins TRBV9 and TRBJ2-3; D not resolved. Germline CDR1 SGDLS, CDR2 YYNGEE. The CDR3 contains 14 residues. Deletions cut 0 bases from V and 3 bases from J, with 8 bases between.